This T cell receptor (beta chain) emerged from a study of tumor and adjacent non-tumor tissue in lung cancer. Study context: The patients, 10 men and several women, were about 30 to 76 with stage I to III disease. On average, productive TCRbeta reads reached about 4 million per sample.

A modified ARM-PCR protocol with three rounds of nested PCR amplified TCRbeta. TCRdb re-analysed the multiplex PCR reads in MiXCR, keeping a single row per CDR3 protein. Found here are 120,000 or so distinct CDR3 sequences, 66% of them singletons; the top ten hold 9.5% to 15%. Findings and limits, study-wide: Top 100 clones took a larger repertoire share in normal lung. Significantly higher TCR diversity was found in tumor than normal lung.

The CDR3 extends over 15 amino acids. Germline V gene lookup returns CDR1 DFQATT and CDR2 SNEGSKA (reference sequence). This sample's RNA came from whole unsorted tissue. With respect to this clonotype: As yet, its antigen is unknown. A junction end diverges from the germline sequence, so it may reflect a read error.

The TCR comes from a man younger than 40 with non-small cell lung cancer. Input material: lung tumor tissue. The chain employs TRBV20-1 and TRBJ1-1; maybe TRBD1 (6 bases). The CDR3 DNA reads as TGCAGGGCTAGAGATCGGGGGGGGCTTAGCACTGAAGCTTCCTTT. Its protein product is CRARDRGGLSTEASF.